The sequence of this TCR beta chain was determined in a study of response to subunit inactivated influenza vaccine. The study, taken as a whole, reports: Each seasonal flu vaccination may recruit only limited new T cells, authors suggested.

One entry per CDR3 protein results from TCRdb running MiXCR on the RT-PCR reads. The sample yields around 170,000 distinct CDR3 sequences, around 11% seen once. Per germline, CDR1 MNHEY and CDR2 SVGEGT. V was trimmed by 6 bases and J by 11 bases, leaving 23 bases between them. The CDR3 is 15 residues long. At least ten counts were recorded for this clonotype. Its antigen is currently unknown. The receptor was derived from a man in his fifties or sixties who received an inactivated influenza vaccine. Sequencing used CD8+ T cells sorted from PBMCs, obtained about 24 months after vaccination. The genes are TRBV6-2 or TRBV6-3 and TRBJ1-5, with D possibly being TRBD1 (6 bases). This CDR3 reads CASSLETGAPESQHF. The CDR3, as DNA: TGTGCCAGCAGCCTCGAAACGGGGGCCCCAGAGTCCCAGCATTTT.